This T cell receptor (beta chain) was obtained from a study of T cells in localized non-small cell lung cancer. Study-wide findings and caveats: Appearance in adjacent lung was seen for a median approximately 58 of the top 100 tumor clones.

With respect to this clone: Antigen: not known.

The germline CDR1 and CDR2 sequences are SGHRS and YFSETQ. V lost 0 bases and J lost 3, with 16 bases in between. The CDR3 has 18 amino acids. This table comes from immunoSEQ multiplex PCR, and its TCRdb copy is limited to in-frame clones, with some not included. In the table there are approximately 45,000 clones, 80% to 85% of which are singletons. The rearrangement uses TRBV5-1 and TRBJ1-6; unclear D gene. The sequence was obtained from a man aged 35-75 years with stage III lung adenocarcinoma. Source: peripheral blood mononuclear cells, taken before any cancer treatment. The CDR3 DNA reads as TGCGCCAGCAGCTTGGATTTCGGACGGGATGACTATAATTCACCCCTCCACTTT. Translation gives CASSLDFGRDDYNSPLHF.